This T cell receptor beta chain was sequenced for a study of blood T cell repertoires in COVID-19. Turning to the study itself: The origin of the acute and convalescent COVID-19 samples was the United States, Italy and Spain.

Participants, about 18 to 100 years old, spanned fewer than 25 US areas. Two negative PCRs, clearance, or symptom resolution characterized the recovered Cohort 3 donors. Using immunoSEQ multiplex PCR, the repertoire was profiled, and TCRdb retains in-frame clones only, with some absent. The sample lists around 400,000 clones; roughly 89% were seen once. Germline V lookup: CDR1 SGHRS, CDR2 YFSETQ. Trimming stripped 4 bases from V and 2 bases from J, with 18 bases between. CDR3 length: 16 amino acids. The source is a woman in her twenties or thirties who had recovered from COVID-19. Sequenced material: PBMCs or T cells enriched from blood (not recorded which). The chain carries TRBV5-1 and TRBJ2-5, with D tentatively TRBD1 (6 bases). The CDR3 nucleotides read TGCGCCAGCAGCCGAGTCCCGGACAGAAAGCAAGAGACCCAGTACTTC. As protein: CASSRVPDRKQETQYF.